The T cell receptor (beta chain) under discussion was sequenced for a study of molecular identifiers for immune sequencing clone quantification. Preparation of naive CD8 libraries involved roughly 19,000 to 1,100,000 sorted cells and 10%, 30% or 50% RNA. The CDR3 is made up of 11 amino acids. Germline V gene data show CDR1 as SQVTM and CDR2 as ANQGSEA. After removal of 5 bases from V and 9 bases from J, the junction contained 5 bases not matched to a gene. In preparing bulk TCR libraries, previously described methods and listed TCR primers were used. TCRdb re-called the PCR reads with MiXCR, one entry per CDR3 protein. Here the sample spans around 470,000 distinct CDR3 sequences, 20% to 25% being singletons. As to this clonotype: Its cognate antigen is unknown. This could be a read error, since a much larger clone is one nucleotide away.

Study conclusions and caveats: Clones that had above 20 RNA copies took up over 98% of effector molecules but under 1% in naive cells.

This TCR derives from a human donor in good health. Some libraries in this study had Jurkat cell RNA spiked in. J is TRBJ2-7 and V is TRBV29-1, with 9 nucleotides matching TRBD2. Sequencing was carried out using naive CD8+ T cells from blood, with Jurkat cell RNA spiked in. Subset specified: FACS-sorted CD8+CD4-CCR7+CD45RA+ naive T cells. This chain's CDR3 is CSVTTAGGQYF. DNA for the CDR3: TGCAGCGTTACAACAGCGGGAGGGCAGTACTTC.